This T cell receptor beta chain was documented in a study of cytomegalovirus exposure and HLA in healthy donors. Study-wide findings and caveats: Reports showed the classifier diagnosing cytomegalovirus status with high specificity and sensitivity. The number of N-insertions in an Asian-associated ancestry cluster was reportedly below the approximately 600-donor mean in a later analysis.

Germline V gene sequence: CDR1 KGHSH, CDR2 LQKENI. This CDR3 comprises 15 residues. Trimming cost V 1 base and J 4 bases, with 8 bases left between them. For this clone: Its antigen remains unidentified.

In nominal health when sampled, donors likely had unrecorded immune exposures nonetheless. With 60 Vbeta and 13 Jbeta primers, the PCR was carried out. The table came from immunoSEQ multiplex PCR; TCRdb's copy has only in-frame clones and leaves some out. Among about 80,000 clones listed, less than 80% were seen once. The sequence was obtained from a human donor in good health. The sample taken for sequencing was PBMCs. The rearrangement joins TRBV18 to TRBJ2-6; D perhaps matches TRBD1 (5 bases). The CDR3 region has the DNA TGTGCCAGCTCACCACTAGGGGCCGGGGCCAACGTCCTGACTTTC. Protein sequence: CASSPLGAGANVLTF. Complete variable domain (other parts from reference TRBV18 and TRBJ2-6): NAGVMQNPRHLVRRRGQEARLRCSPMKGHSHVYWYRQLPEEGLKFMVYLQKENIIDESGMPKERFSAEFPKEGPSILRIQQVVRGDSAAYFCASSPLGAGANVLTFGAGSRLTVL.